These 3 T cell receptor beta chains originate from one sample sequenced in a study of T-cell reconstitution after alpha-beta-depleted transplantation in children. Molecular barcoding with unique molecular identifiers was used for the TCRbeta library. TCRdb ran MiXCR on the PCR reads and lists one entry per CDR3 protein. The sample consists of around 800,000 distinct CDR3 sequences, approximately 15% of them appearing once. Sequenced here: PBMCs, mostly from graft donor cells, sampled 360 days after TCRalphabeta/CD19-depleted stem cell transplant. All receptors come from a male patient younger than 18 who had a stem cell transplant for acute lymphoblastic leukemia, so the T cells may come from the graft donor.

About this clonotype: Germline is not matched at one junction end, which may reflect a read error. The genes are TRBV12-3 or TRBV12-4 and TRBJ2-3; 13 nucleotides line up with TRBD2. The CDR3 consists of 14 residues. Here the CDR3 DNA reads TGTGCCAGCAGCCCTTCCCCCGGGACTAGCGGGATGGTCTTT. It yields the protein CASSPSPGTSGMVF.

This clonotype has at least ten counts. The chain links TRBV15 to TRBJ1-6; 7 bases agree with TRBD1. The CDR3 extends over 14 amino acids. The germline gives CDR1 LNHNV, CDR2 YYDKDF (reference sequence). V shed 5 bases and J 10 bases; nucleotides not matched to a gene: 8. The CDR3 sequence: CATSSPYRGSPLHF. CDR3 DNA sequence: TGTGCCACCAGCTCCCCTTACAGGGGATCACCCCTCCACTTT. Looking up the rest from reference TRBV15 and TRBJ1-6 gives the full variable domain: DAMVIQNPRYQVTQFGKPVTLSCSQTLNHNVMYWYQQKSSQAPKLLFHYYDKDFNNEADTPDNFQSRRPNTSFCFLDIRSPGLGDTAMYLCATSSPYRGSPLHFGNGTRLTVT.

The chain recombines TRBV7-3 with TRBJ1-1; no clear D. This CDR3 is 15 amino acids long. Trimming shortened V by 1 base and J by 4 bases, and 13 bases separated the two germline ends. From germline, CDR1 is SGHTA and CDR2 FQGTGA. The CDR3 nucleotides read TGTGCCAGCAGCTTAAGCGTTCTCGGCGGCACTGAAGCTTTCTTT. Translated, it gives CASSLSVLGGTEAFF.